Presented here are 13 T cell receptor beta chains from one specimen sequenced in a study of blood T cell repertoires in COVID-19 (dated by TCRdb to the early 2020s). Libraries were prepared through the immunoSEQ multiplex PCR assay. TCRdb took over this immuneACCESS table, retaining in-frame rearrangements with V and J assigned. Such tables are incomplete; in checked studies, under half of the missing clones stem from an unresolved V gene, and the remainder is unexplained. This sample has roughly 250,000 clones in its table, and around four fifths of those were observed once. 4.7% of the sample is taken by the ten largest. The sequenced sample was peripheral blood. The receptors were sampled from a woman aged 70 to 79 with acute or convalescent COVID-19.

The chain carries TRBV7-9 and TRBJ1-1, with 8 bases aligning to TRBD1. CDR1 is SEHNR and CDR2 is FQNEAQ in the germline V gene (reference sequence). This CDR3 comprises 13 residues. J was trimmed by 5 bases and V by 4 bases; bases with no gene match: 3. The CDR3 reads CASSSTGVTEAFF. CDR3 in DNA: TGTGCCAGCAGCTCGACAGGGGTTACTGAAGCTTTCTTT.

The chain recombines TRBV10-3 with TRBJ1-4; 8 bases line up with TRBD1. Germline V lookup: CDR1 ENHRY, CDR2 SYGVKD. The ends lost 2 bases at V and 8 bases at J; junction bases unmatched: 4. This CDR3 has 14 residues. The CDR3 DNA follows: TGTGCCATCAGTGAGACAGGGGGAGTCGAAAAACTGTTTTTT. Residues: CAISETGGVEKLFF.

The chain combines TRBV7-9 with TRBJ2-5, with TRBD1 matching 7 bases. The germline V gene has CDR1 SEHNR and CDR2 FQNEAQ (reference sequence). The V gene end was trimmed by 4 bases and the J gene end by 4 bases; junction bases not matched to a gene: 3. The CDR3 spans 13 residues. CDR3 sequence reads: CASSSDRAETQYF. The CDR3 nucleotides are TGTGCCAGCAGCTCAGACAGGGCAGAGACCCAGTACTTC. The full variable domain, its missing parts supplied by reference TRBV7-9 and TRBJ2-5, is DTGVSQNPRHKITKRGQNVTFRCDPISEHNRLYWYRQTLGQGPEFLTYFQNEAQLEKSRLLSDRFSAERPKGSFSTLEIQRTEQGDSAMYLCASSSDRAETQYFGPGTRLLVL.

V usage is TRBV4-2 and J usage is TRBJ2-5; 11 bases are shared with TRBD2. The CDR3 covers 17 residues. The germline V gene encodes CDR1 LGHNA and CDR2 YNFKEQ. V shed 0 bases and J 2 bases; nucleotides not matched to a gene: 5. The CDR3 sequence is CASSQDPLAGGQETQYF. The CDR3 DNA reads TGTGCCAGCAGCCAAGATCCCCTAGCGGGGGGACAAGAGACCCAGTACTTC.

The chain employs TRBV5-4 and TRBJ2-3; 11 bases are shared with TRBD2. Germline CDR1 reads SGHNT; CDR2 reads YYREEE (reference sequence). V dropped 2 bases and J dropped 0; count of bases not matched to a gene: 8. This CDR3 is 18 amino acids long. This CDR3 reads CASSLRASSGGSTDTQYF. For the CDR3, the DNA is TGTGCCAGCAGCTTAAGGGCGTCTAGCGGGGGGAGCACAGATACGCAGTATTTT.

The chain combines TRBV3-1 (or the pseudogene TRBV3-2) with TRBJ1-2; possibly TRBD1 for D (6 bases). Trimming took off 6 bases at V and 4 bases at J, with 12 bases between the two ends. This CDR3 has 13 residues. Looked up from germline, CDR1 is LGHDT and CDR2 is YNNKEL (reference sequence). CDR3 in DNA: TGTGCCAGCAGTCCGACAGGTTCCTATGGCTACACCTTC. Encoded protein: CASSPTGSYGYTF.

The V and J genes are TRBV21-1 and TRBJ1-2. TRBV21-1 is assigned pseudogene status. This CDR3 contains 11 residues. CDR3 sequence reads: CASSEGHGGTF. The CDR3 DNA reads TGTGCCAGCAGCGAGGGTCATGGAGGCACCTTC.

V usage is TRBV6-5 and J usage is TRBJ2-1; 10 bases match TRBD1. Germline V gives CDR1 MNHEY, CDR2 SVGAGI. V lost 2 bases to trimming and J lost 5 bases; unmatched junction nucleotides: 6. The CDR3 is 16 amino acids. CDR3 sequence: CASSYAGTGVNNEQFF. Written as DNA, the CDR3 is TGTGCCAGCAGTTACGCCGGGACAGGGGTCAACAATGAGCAGTTCTTC.

The rearrangement uses TRBV5-1 and TRBJ1-6; D not certain. Germline values: CDR1 SGHRS, CDR2 YFSETQ. The CDR3 contains 14 residues. Trimming took off 0 bases at V and 7 bases at J, with 8 bases between the two ends. In DNA, the CDR3 is TGCGCCAGCAGCTTGGATAGGGAGAATTCACCCCTCCACTTT. Translating it yields CASSLDRENSPLHF.

The rearrangement uses TRBV7-6 and TRBJ1-3; D is ambiguous. Germline CDR1 is SGHVS and CDR2 is FNYEAQ. Trimming pared 5 bases from V and 0 bases from J, leaving 14 bases between. This CDR3 comprises 16 residues. In DNA form, the CDR3 reads TGTGCCAGCAGCCTCGCCGCGGATTTCTCTGGAAACACCATATATTTT. It is translated as CASSLAADFSGNTIYF. Combining the CDR3 with reference TRBV7-6 and TRBJ1-3 gives the whole variable domain GAGVSQSPRYKVTKRGQDVALRCDPISGHVSLYWYRQALGQGPEFLTYFNYEAQQDKSGLPNDRFSAERPEGSISTLTIQRTEQRDSAMYRCASSLAADFSGNTIYFGEGSWLTVV.

The rearrangement uses TRBV4-3 and TRBJ1-2; maybe TRBD1 (6 bases). CDR3 length: 14 residues. V shed 1 base and J shed 8 bases, with 14 bases lying between them. In germline, CDR1 is LGHNA, CDR2 YSLEER. In nucleotides, the CDR3 is TGCGCCAGCAGCCAAGCAGGGGATAGTGTGGGCTACACCTTC. The encoded protein is CASSQAGDSVGYTF.

The chain employs TRBV6-2 or TRBV6-3 and TRBJ2-5, with 10 bases that match TRBD2. The J segment lost 7 bases and the V segment lost 4 bases, leaving 9 bases of the junction unmatched. CDR1 MNHEY and CDR2 SVGEGT come from the germline V gene. The CDR3 has 15 amino acids. This CDR3 is CASSSSGGGKRTQYF. The CDR3 DNA sequence: TGTGCCAGCAGTTCCAGCGGGGGGGGCAAGAGGACCCAGTACTTC.

Points on this clone: This specimen includes other DNA sequences encoding the same CDR3. CDR3 nucleotides: TGCGCCAGCAGCTCTCAGGGCTACGAGCAGTACTTC. Translated: CASSSQGYEQYF. The chain links TRBV5-1 to TRBJ2-7, with D possibly matching TRBD1 (5 bases). In germline, CDR1 is SGHRS, CDR2 YFSETQ. The CDR3 runs 12 residues. The germline V and J ends were trimmed by 3 bases and 3 bases, with 7 bases remaining between them.